The rows below give T cell receptor beta chains drawn from one sample of a study of cytomegalovirus exposure and HLA in healthy donors. The repertoire was sequenced with immunoSEQ multiplex PCR; TCRdb's copy has only in-frame clones and lacks some. Here the sample spans 150,000 to 200,000 clones, roughly 85% being singletons. Sample: PBMCs. All receptors derive from a man aged 18 to 29 in good health and CMV-seropositive. Both conserved end residues are part of each CDR3. A D gene is named only where the DNA matches it firmly. Clone size is not always given. Where it is, it says once, few, many or a class for expanded clones.

size,J,V,D,DNA,CDR3
few,TRBJ1-3,TRBV28,TRBD1,TGTGCCAGCAGTTCCCCTAGACAGGGAAGGTATGGAAACACCATATATTTT,CASSSPRQGRYGNTIYF
.,TRBJ2-7,TRBV9,.,TGTGCCAGCAGCCCCGGGATACCCTACGAGCAGTACTTC,CASSPGIPYEQYF
.,TRBJ2-3,TRBV9,TRBD1,TGTGCCAGCAGCGTAGGGGCCTCCGGGACAGTATTTACAGATACGCAGTATTTT,CASSVGASGTVFTDTQYF
few,TRBJ2-2,TRBV11-3,.,TGTGCCAGCAGCTTAACAGAAGGAGGGGAGCTGTTTTTT,CASSLTEGGELFF
.,TRBJ1-1,TRBV30,.,TGTGCCTGGAGGGAGCGAGTGAACACTGAAGCTTTCTTT,CAWRERVNTEAFF
.,TRBJ1-2,TRBV7-9,TRBD1,TGTGCCAGCAGTTCCGGGACAGGGGGCGCGAATGGCTACACCTTC,CASSSGTGGANGYTF
.,TRBJ1-2,TRBV6-6,TRBD1,TGTGCCAGCAGCCTCTCGACAGGGTCGAATGGCTACACCTTC,CASSLSTGSNGYTF
few,TRBJ2-7,TRBV27,TRBD1,TGTGCCAGCAGTTCGCCTCGGGACAGAAAAGAGCAGTACTTC,CASSSPRDRKEQYF
.,TRBJ2-7,TRBV7-9,TRBD2,TGTGCCAGCAGCTCGGGGACTAGCGGGACCTACGAGCAGTACTTC,CASSSGTSGTYEQYF
.,TRBJ2-7,TRBV30,TRBD1,TGTGCCTGGAGCGGACAGGGGGGCGAGCAGTACTTC,CAWSGQGGEQYF
.,TRBJ1-2,TRBV9,.,TGTGCCAGCAGCGCGGGAGGGTATGGCTACACCTTC,CASSAGGYGYTF
.,TRBJ2-3,TRBV5-6,.,TGTGCCAGCAGCTTGGACGACAGAACCACAGATACGCAGTATTTT,CASSLDDRTTDTQYF
.,TRBJ2-2,TRBV7-5,.,TGTGTCAGAAGCACCCGGGACAGGGAAATTAATTCCGGGGAGCTGTTTTTT,CVRSTRDREINSGELFF
once,TRBJ1-1,TRBV18,TRBD1,TGTGCCAGCTCAACCGACAGGGGATTCGGCACTGAAGCTTTCTTT,CASSTDRGFGTEAFF
.,TRBJ1-2,TRBV30,.,TGTGCCTGGACCTCAACGGGAGGGAACTATGGCTACACCTTC,CAWTSTGGNYGYTF
.,TRBJ1-2,TRBV30,.,TGTGCCTGGAGGGAGGGCGGAAACGTCTATGGCTACACCTTC,CAWREGGNVYGYTF
.,TRBJ1-2,TRBV15,TRBD1,TGTGCCACCAGCACCCGACAGGGGAGCGGGCTAAACTATGGCTACACCTTC,CATSTRQGSGLNYGYTF
once,TRBJ2-3,TRBV28,TRBD2,TGTGCCAGCAGCCACAGACTAGCGGGTAGCACAGATACGCAGTATTTT,CASSHRLAGSTDTQYF
.,TRBJ2-7,TRBV11-2,TRBD2,TGTGCCAGCAGCCCTTGGCGGGGGGGCTCCTACGAGCAGTACTTC,CASSPWRGGSYEQYF
.,TRBJ2-2,TRBV6-6,.,TGTGCCAGCAGTTACTCGGGTGCGGGAAACACCGGGGAGCTGTTTTTT,CASSYSGAGNTGELFF
.,TRBJ2-2,TRBV10-3,.,TGTGCCATCAGAGCAGGGTCGCGCACCGGGGAGCTGTTTTTT,CAIRAGSRTGELFF
.,TRBJ1-3,TRBV15,.,TGTGCCACCGGCTATAGGACGGGAAAAAGCTCTGGAAACACCATATATTTT,CATGYRTGKSSGNTIYF
.,TRBJ2-5,TRBV28,.,TGTGCCAGCAGTTTCGAGGGGGTAGGGGAGACCCAGTACTTC,CASSFEGVGETQYF
few,TRBJ1-4,TRBV7-9,.,TGTGCCAGCAGCTTATCACAGTTTAATGAAAAACTGTTTTTT,CASSLSQFNEKLFF
.,TRBJ1-2,TRBV6-1,.,TGTGCCAGCAGTGTCCCCCTGGGCCCGGCCTATGGCTACACCTTC,CASSVPLGPAYGYTF
.,TRBJ2-3,TRBV6-6,.,TGTGCCAGCAGTTACGTTCAGGGTAATACGCAGTATTTT,CASSYVQGNTQYF
.,TRBJ1-6,TRBV5-1,.,TGCGCCAGCAGCCCAGACCTAGGGACAAGTCTTAATTCACCCCTCCACTTT,CASSPDLGTSLNSPLHF
.,TRBJ2-7,TRBV7-2,TRBD1,TGTGCCAGCAGCTTAATGACAGGGACCACCTACGAGCAGTACTTC,CASSLMTGTTYEQYF
.,TRBJ1-1,TRBV11-2,TRBD1,TGTGCCAGCAGCTCCGTGACAGGGAAAAGGGAGACTGAAGCTTTCTTT,CASSSVTGKRETEAFF
.,TRBJ2-1,TRBV9,TRBD2,TGTGCCAGCAGTTCAGAAGGGTGGGCTAGCGGTAATGAGCAGTTCTTC,CASSSEGWASGNEQFF
once,TRBJ2-3,TRBV4-1,.,TGCGCCAGCAGCCAAGAACGGTTTGGAGATACGCAGTATTTT,CASSQERFGDTQYF
.,TRBJ1-5,TRBV2,TRBD1,TGTGCCAGCAGTTATACAGGGGGCGCCGTTCAGCCCCAGCATTTT,CASSYTGGAVQPQHF
.,TRBJ2-7,TRBV18,TRBD2,TGTGCCAGCTCACCACCATTAGTGGGGGGGGACTACGAGCAGTACTTC,CASSPPLVGGDYEQYF
.,TRBJ2-3,TRBV5-1,TRBD2,TGCGCCAGCAGACCCGTGGGGGGGACCACAGATACGCAGTATTTT,CASRPVGGTTDTQYF
.,TRBJ1-1,TRBV25-1,.,TGTGCCAGCAGTGAATGGGGCAGGGCGAACACTGAAGCTTTCTTT,CASSEWGRANTEAFF
.,TRBJ1-1,TRBV9,.,TGTGCCAGCAGCCCGCGAGGAGATGAAGCTTTCTTT,CASSPRGDEAFF
.,TRBJ2-7,TRBV19,TRBD1,TGTGCCAGTGGGACAGGGGCCTACGAGCAGTACTTC,CASGTGAYEQYF
.,TRBJ2-7,TRBV11-2,TRBD2,TGTGCCAGCAGCTTACGGGTTGGCCGGGGCTCGGGGGGGGAGCAGTACTTC,CASSLRVGRGSGGEQYF
once,TRBJ2-5,TRBV4-3,TRBD1,TGCGCCAGCAGCCAAGAAAGGGAGACAGGGGGGCGGGAGACCCAGTACTTC,CASSQERETGGRETQYF
.,TRBJ1-6,TRBV5-1,.,TGCGCCAGCAGCTTTTCCGGGTCCGCCGCCCCACCCCTCCACTTT,CASSFSGSAAPPLHF